The clone carrying this TCR beta chain was picked up many times. The starting material, unfractionated whole blood, was used for total RNA extraction. This entry is derived from a study of human T cells and chemical hapten exposure. Study at large: Largely, small differences in pooled library volume made per-sample TCR yields vary.

Germline loops: CDR1 DFQATT, CDR2 SNEGSKA (reference sequence). V shed 6 bases, J shed 4 bases, and the junction held 6 bases outside the gene matches. The CDR3 totals 13 residues. The study used a library that attached unique molecular identifiers to individual cDNA molecules. TCRdb redid the calling of the reads with MiXCR, one entry per CDR3 protein. The repertoire holds around 120,000 distinct CDR3 sequences, with approximately 9% as singletons. The receptor was isolated from a human donor in good health. Some clones in this sample may be carry-over from other donors' samples. V and J are TRBV20-1 and TRBJ1-1; TRBD1 agrees at 9 bases. What was sequenced was whole blood. CDR3 bases: TGCAGTGCAAACAGGGGGCCGGGCACTGAAGCTTTCTTT. Amino acids: CSANRGPGTEAFF.